Presented here are 28 T cell receptor beta chains from one specimen sequenced in a study of T cell responses to AZD1222 COVID-19 vaccine. Profiled with immunoSEQ multiplex PCR; TCRdb holds only in-frame clones, not every one. The repertoire includes 150,000 or so clones, roughly nine tenths of them detected once, and 1.5% to 2% sits in the top ten. Material: peripheral blood, obtained on day 0 of AZD1222 vaccination. These receptor sequences come from an adult in good health.

This chain uses TRBV6-5 with TRBJ1-1, with 9 positions matching TRBD1. This CDR3 contains 14 residues. Germline trimming cut 8 bases from V and 1 base from J; bases unmatched to any gene: 5. Germline V gene lookup returns CDR1 MNHEY and CDR2 SVGAGI. CDR3 amino acids: CASLTGQGNTEAFF. The CDR3 DNA sequence: TGTGCCAGCCTAACGGGACAGGGGAACACTGAAGCTTTCTTT.

This clone was seen only a few times. This rearrangement joins TRBV6-1 to TRBJ1-4; the match to TRBD1 covers 11 bases. V lost 2 bases to trimming and J lost 8 bases; unmatched junction nucleotides: 4. The CDR3 has 15 amino acids. The germline V gene encodes CDR1 MNHNS and CDR2 SASEGT. DNA for the CDR3: TGTGCCAGCAGTGAATGGGACAGGGGGACAGAAAAACTGTTTTTT. It translates to CASSEWDRGTEKLFF.

V usage is TRBV10-3 and J usage is TRBJ1-4, with D uncertain. Germline lookup yields CDR1 ENHRY and CDR2 SYGVKD. This CDR3 has 11 residues. V was pared by 2 bases and J by 7 bases, with 2 bases between. CDR3 coding DNA: TGTGCCATCAGTGAGGGTGAAAAACTGTTTTTT. It codes for CAISEGEKLFF.

The chain recombines TRBV27 with TRBJ1-6, with unresolved D. CDR3 size: 13 residues. Trimming pared 3 bases from V and 10 bases from J, leaving 10 bases between. The V gene's germline CDR1 is MNHEY and CDR2 SMNVEV (reference sequence). The DNA for the CDR3 is TGTGCCAGCAGTTTCGGGTGGGAGTCACCCCTCCACTTT. Translating it yields CASSFGWESPLHF.

This clone occurred once. The chain couples TRBV3-1 (or the pseudogene TRBV3-2) to TRBJ1-3, with no clear D. The germline V and J ends were trimmed by 0 bases and 4 bases, with 10 bases remaining between them. The CDR3 sequence is 15 residues long. The germline V gene encodes CDR1 LGHDT and CDR2 YNNKEL (reference sequence). The CDR3 here is CASSQEGSLGNTIYF. Written as DNA, the CDR3 is TGTGCCAGCAGCCAAGAAGGTAGCCTCGGAAACACCATATATTTT.

The J gene is TRBJ1-6, the V gene TRBV4-1, with D possibly TRBD1 on 5 matching bases. The ends were cut back, 1 base at V and 8 bases at J, with 12 bases in the middle. Per germline, CDR1 MGHRA and CDR2 YSYEKL. The CDR3 is 15 residues long. DNA of the CDR3: TGCGCCAGCAGCCAAGTTGGGGGTTTGTATTCACCCCTCCACTTT. This codes for CASSQVGGLYSPLHF.

The rearrangement uses TRBV5-5 and TRBJ2-6; D is possibly TRBD2 (6 bases). The CDR3 covers 18 residues. Trimming shortened V by 4 bases and J by 0 bases, and 17 bases separated the two germline ends. Germline CDR1 and CDR2: SGHKS and YYEKEE (reference sequence). The CDR3 reads CASSPTPRGDSGANVLTF. In DNA form, the CDR3 reads TGTGCCAGCAGCCCGACCCCGCGGGGCGACTCTGGGGCCAACGTCCTGACTTTC.

The chain joins TRBV7-2 to TRBJ2-3, with D perhaps matching TRBD1 (6 bases). Per germline, CDR1 SGHTA and CDR2 FQGNSA. The ends were cut back, 4 bases at V and 4 bases at J, with 12 bases in the middle. The length of the CDR3 is 14 residues. CDR3 nucleotide sequence: TGTGCCAGCAGCTCGGCTCGACAGGCAGATACGCAGTATTTT. Encoded protein: CASSSARQADTQYF.

The table lists this clone with a count of one. This chain connects TRBV5-1 to TRBJ2-7; D not certain. CDR3 length: 15 amino acids. CDR1 is SGHRS, CDR2 YFSETQ, per germline. V lost 0 bases, J lost 2 bases, and 12 bases lay in between. This chain's CDR3 is CASSLASTQTYEQYF. The CDR3 DNA follows: TGCGCCAGCAGCTTGGCTTCTACACAGACCTACGAGCAGTACTTC.

This clone was seen once. The genes are TRBV5-1 and TRBJ1-3; D is uncertain. The CDR3 contains 13 residues. CDR1 is SGHRS and CDR2 is YFSETQ in the germline V gene. Trimming pared 4 bases from V and 2 bases from J, leaving 7 bases between. The CDR3 DNA follows: TGCGCCAGCAGCACGGGAGCTGGAAACACCATATATTTT. Translated, it gives CASSTGAGNTIYF. The whole variable domain, remainder taken from reference TRBV5-1 and TRBJ1-3, is KAGVTQTPRYLIKTRGQQVTLSCSPISGHRSVSWYQQTPGQGLQFLFEYFSETQRNKGNFPGRFSGRQFSNSRSEMNVSTLELGDSALYLCASSTGAGNTIYFGEGSWLTVV.

The V call is TRBV20-1, the J call TRBJ2-7; D remains ambiguous. This CDR3 spans 11 amino acids. Germline V gives CDR1 DFQATT, CDR2 SNEGSKA (reference sequence). Trimming cost V 3 bases and J 2 bases, with 5 bases left between them. The CDR3, as DNA: TGCAGTGCTAGGGAAACCTACGAGCAGTACTTC. As protein: CSARETYEQYF.

The genes are TRBV12-3 or TRBV12-4 and TRBJ2-1; D is uncertain. The CDR3 spans 11 residues. Trimming pared 1 base from V and 8 bases from J, leaving 3 bases between. CDR3 DNA sequence: TGTGCCAGCAGTTTAGGTTATGAGCAGTTCTTC. Translation gives CASSLGYEQFF.

This clone was detected a few times. The V and J genes are TRBV12-3 or TRBV12-4 and TRBJ1-2; D gene uncertain. V was shortened by 5 bases and J by 2 bases, with 9 bases between the two germline ends. This CDR3 is built from 13 residues. The CDR3 region has the DNA TGTGCCAGCAGTATCACTCCAAACTATGGCTACACCTTC. As protein: CASSITPNYGYTF.

This chain joins TRBV5-1 and TRBJ2-2; D is unclear. With 8 bases removed from V and 7 bases from J, the gap between germline ends came to 18 bases. The CDR3 totals 14 residues. The germline gives CDR1 SGHRS, CDR2 YFSETQ. CDR3 nucleotide sequence: TGCGCCAGTGAAGAAGGCCCCTTTCTCGGGGAGCTGTTTTTT. Its translation: CASEEGPFLGELFF.

The chain joins TRBV2 to TRBJ2-3; TRBD2 aligns across 8 bases. The CDR3 loop spans 15 amino acids. Germline CDR1 SNHLY, CDR2 FYNNEI. The junction had 8 bases not matched to a gene; V was cut back by 4 bases and J by 5 bases. The DNA for the CDR3 is TGTGCCAGCAGTGTTGGACTAGCTGAAGGAGATACGCAGTATTTT. Protein product: CASSVGLAEGDTQYF.

This clone was seen only once. V usage is TRBV27 and J usage is TRBJ2-3; TRBD2 matches at 7 bases. Germline loops: CDR1 MNHEY, CDR2 SMNVEV (reference sequence). This CDR3 comprises 14 residues. The V segment lost 10 bases and the J segment 0 bases; nucleotides outside the gene matches: 7. The CDR3 region is CATGGPLSTDTQYF. The CDR3 DNA sequence: TGTGCCACGGGAGGACCTCTAAGCACAGATACGCAGTATTTT.

V usage is TRBV4-3 and J usage is TRBJ2-2; 8 nucleotides agree with TRBD2. CDR3 length equals 16 residues. The V gene end was trimmed by 1 base and the J gene end by 5 bases; junction bases not matched to a gene: 6. Germline CDR1 is LGHNA and CDR2 is YSLEER. CDR3 protein: CASSQVGPSGTGELFF. CDR3 nucleotide sequence: TGCGCCAGCAGCCAAGTTGGGCCTAGCGGGACCGGGGAGCTGTTTTTT.

The chain recombines TRBV7-2 with TRBJ2-1; TRBD1 agrees at 7 bases. The V gene's germline CDR1 is SGHTA and CDR2 FQGNSA. V was pared by 3 bases and J by 10 bases, with 9 bases of the junction left unmatched. The CDR3 is made up of 14 amino acids. The CDR3 spells CASSFQSTGYEQFF. The CDR3 nucleotides are TGTGCCAGCAGCTTCCAGTCGACAGGGTACGAGCAGTTCTTC.

This chain uses TRBV4-1 with TRBJ2-3; D possibly uses TRBD1 or TRBD2 (5 bases each). This CDR3 has 17 amino acids. Germline values: CDR1 MGHRA, CDR2 YSYEKL. V was clipped by 1 base and J by 0 bases, with 14 bases between them. The CDR3 sequence is CASSQVPLGVSTDTQYF. The CDR3 bases are TGCGCCAGCAGCCAAGTCCCCTTGGGGGTTAGCACAGATACGCAGTATTTT.

The rearrangement uses TRBV19 and TRBJ1-1; D call uncertain. The CDR3 is 14 residues long. The germline V gene encodes CDR1 LNHDA and CDR2 SQIVND (reference sequence). V shed 3 bases and J shed 4 bases, with 12 bases lying between them. The CDR3 protein is CASSIGGDGTEAFF. CDR3 bases: TGTGCCAGTAGTATCGGCGGGGATGGCACTGAAGCTTTCTTT.

The chain is built from TRBV7-9 and TRBJ2-1, with TRBD2 matching over 12 bases. V shed 5 bases and J 6 bases; nucleotides not matched to a gene: 14. CDR3 length equals 18 residues. Germline V CDR1 and CDR2: SEHNR, FQNEAQ (reference sequence). The CDR3 DNA is TGTGCCAGCAGCGAAAGGTCCAGACTAGCGGGAGTTACCAATGAGCAGTTCTTC. Its translation is CASSERSRLAGVTNEQFF.

The genes are TRBV30 and TRBJ2-7; 8 nucleotides match TRBD2. Germline CDR1 reads GTSNPN; CDR2 reads SVGIG (reference sequence). Trimming removed 0 bases from V and 5 bases from J; junction bases left unmatched: 12. The CDR3 contains 16 residues. CDR3 DNA sequence: TGTGCCTGGAGTGTAAGTCTAAGGGCGGGAGGAGACGAGCAGTACTTC. Its protein product is CAWSVSLRAGGDEQYF.

This chain uses TRBV24-1 with TRBJ2-3; the D gene could be TRBD1 or TRBD2 (5 bases each). CDR3 length: 15 amino acids. Trimming shortened V by 4 bases and J by 0 bases, and 10 bases separated the two germline ends. Germline loops: CDR1 KGHDR, CDR2 SFDVKD. The CDR3 DNA is TGTGCCACCAGTGACTCCCGGGACAGCACAGATACGCAGTATTTT. This translates into CATSDSRDSTDTQYF.

The chain employs TRBV9 and TRBJ1-5; TRBD1 might be the D (6 bases). The CDR3 has 14 residues. The V and J ends lost 0 bases and 5 bases respectively, with 9 bases between them. Looked up from germline, CDR1 is SGDLS and CDR2 is YYNGEE. CDR3 residues: CASSVDREDQPQHF. The CDR3, as DNA: TGTGCCAGCAGCGTAGACAGGGAGGATCAGCCCCAGCATTTT. Supplemented by reference TRBV9 and TRBJ1-5, the full variable domain reads DSGVTQTPKHLITATGQRVTLRCSPRSGDLSVYWYQQSLDQGLQFLIQYYNGEERAKGNILERFSAQQFPDLHSELNLSSLELGDSALYFCASSVDREDQPQHFGDGTRLSIL.

The chain carries TRBV6-2 or TRBV6-3 and TRBJ2-5; D possibly corresponds to TRBD2 (6 bases). CDR1 and CDR2 from the germline V gene are MNHEY and SVGEGT. The V and J ends lost 2 bases and 10 bases respectively, with 14 bases between them. The CDR3 totals 13 residues. CDR3 loop: CASSYRFSSDQYF. Written as DNA, the CDR3 is TGTGCCAGCAGTTACCGTTTTTCTAGCGACCAGTACTTC.

This rearrangement joins TRBV18 to TRBJ1-1, with 7 positions matching TRBD1. Unmatched junction bases numbered 9, after V lost 2 bases and J lost 6 bases. The CDR3 totals 15 residues. Germline assignment: CDR1 KGHSH and CDR2 LQKENI. In DNA, the CDR3 is TGTGCCAGCTCACCAACGGGACAGTCGCTGGCTGAAGCTTTCTTT. It yields the protein CASSPTGQSLAEAFF. Supplemented by reference TRBV18 and TRBJ1-1, the full variable domain reads NAGVMQNPRHLVRRRGQEARLRCSPMKGHSHVYWYRQLPEEGLKFMVYLQKENIIDESGMPKERFSAEFPKEGPSILRIQQVVRGDSAAYFCASSPTGQSLAEAFFGQGTRLTVV.

The genes are TRBV6-5 and TRBJ1-1; 9 bases fit TRBD1. The V gene end was trimmed by 7 bases and the J gene end by 4 bases; junction bases not matched to a gene: 4. Germline V gene data show CDR1 as MNHEY and CDR2 as SVGAGI. The CDR3 covers 13 residues. The CDR3, as DNA: TGTGCCAGCATCGACAGGGGGGGCACTGAAGCTTTCTTT. It yields the protein CASIDRGGTEAFF.

The CDR3: CASSYYGGTEAFF. The CDR3 nucleotides are TGTGCCAGCAGTTATTACGGGGGTACTGAAGCTTTCTTT. This chain links TRBV6-2 or TRBV6-3 with TRBJ1-1; possible D gene TRBD1, 5 bases. CDR1 is MNHEY, CDR2 SVGEGT, per germline. The CDR3 has 13 residues. V was clipped by 3 bases and J by 5 bases, with 10 bases between them.